This TCR beta chain was documented in a study of blood T cell repertoires in COVID-19. V was clipped by 1 base and J by 0 bases, with 9 bases between them. From germline, CDR1 is KGHSH and CDR2 LQKENI. The CDR3 consists of 15 residues. This table comes from immunoSEQ multiplex PCR, and its TCRdb copy is limited to in-frame clones, with some not included. The sample yields 9,000 to 13,000 clones, 75% to 90% seen once. The chain joins TRBV18 to TRBJ1-1; TRBD1 is a possible D gene (5 bases). The clonotype comes from a man between 65 and 79 years old with active COVID-19. The sequenced sample consisted of peripheral blood. The CDR3 spells CASSPLDSLNTEAFF. As DNA, the CDR3 is TGTGCCAGCTCACCACTCGACAGCCTGAACACTGAAGCTTTCTTT.